This TCR beta chain emerged from a study of T cell responses to AZD1222 COVID-19 vaccine. This table comes from immunoSEQ multiplex PCR, and its TCRdb copy is limited to in-frame clones, with some not included. The sample includes 95,000 to 150,000 clones, about 85% of them seen just once. Germline CDR1 and CDR2: SGHRS and YFSETQ. The V segment lost 4 bases and the J segment 4 bases; nucleotides outside the gene matches: 20. This CDR3 is 19 amino acids long. The genes are TRBV5-1 and TRBJ2-5; 9 bases agree with TRBD2. This clonotype was sampled from an adult in good health. Sequences were derived from peripheral blood, sampled on day 0 of AZD1222 vaccination. The CDR3 loop is CASSGSPQRGVGFGETQYF. Written as DNA, the CDR3 is TGCGCCAGCAGCGGGAGCCCTCAGCGGGGGGTGGGCTTTGGAGAGACCCAGTACTTC.